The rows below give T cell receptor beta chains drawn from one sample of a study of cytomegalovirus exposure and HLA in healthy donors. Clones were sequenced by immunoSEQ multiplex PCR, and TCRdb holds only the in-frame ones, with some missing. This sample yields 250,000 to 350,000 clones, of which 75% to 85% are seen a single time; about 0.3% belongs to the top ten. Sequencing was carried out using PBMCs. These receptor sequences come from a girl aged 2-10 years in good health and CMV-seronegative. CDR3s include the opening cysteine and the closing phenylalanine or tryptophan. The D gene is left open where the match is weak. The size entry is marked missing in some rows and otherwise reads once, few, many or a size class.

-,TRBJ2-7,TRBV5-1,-,TGCGCCAGCAGCTTGGGGTCTGGCGGGGTCTCCTACGAGCAGTACTTC,CASSLGSGGVSYEQYF
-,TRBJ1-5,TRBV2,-,TGTGCCTCCGCGCTGGATCAGCCCCAGCATTTT,CASALDQPQHF
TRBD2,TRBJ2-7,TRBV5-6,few,TGTGCCAGCAGCTTGCAGGGACTAAACGAGCAGTACTTC,CASSLQGLNEQYF
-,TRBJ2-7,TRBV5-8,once,TGTGCCAGCAGCTTGAAGGGCACAGGGTTGACCTACGAGCAGTACTTC,CASSLKGTGLTYEQYF
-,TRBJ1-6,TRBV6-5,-,TGTGCCAGCAGTTATCAGATAATGGGGGGTTCACCCCTCCACTTT,CASSYQIMGGSPLHF
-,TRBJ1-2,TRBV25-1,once,TGTGCCAGCAGCCCTACACGGGGGGCCTATGGCTACACCTTC,CASSPTRGAYGYTF
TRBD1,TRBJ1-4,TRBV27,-,TGTGCCAGCAGTTTTTCCCAACAGGGGTGGGCTAATGAAAAACTGTTTTTT,CASSFSQQGWANEKLFF
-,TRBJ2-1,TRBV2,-,TGTGCCAGCAGTCGCTACAATGAGCAGTTCTTC,CASSRYNEQFF
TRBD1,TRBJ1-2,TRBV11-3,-,TGTGCCAGCAGCTTTAACGTCCCACAACAGGGGAACTATGGCTACACCTTC,CASSFNVPQQGNYGYTF
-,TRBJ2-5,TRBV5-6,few,TGTGCCAGCAGCTTACGGGAGACCCAGTACTTC,CASSLRETQYF
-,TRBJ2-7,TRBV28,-,TGTGCCAGCAGTTTCGGGGGGCTGTACGAGCAGTACTTC,CASSFGGLYEQYF
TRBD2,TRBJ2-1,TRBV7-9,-,TGTGCCAGCAGCTCGGACTTAGCGGGAGGCTCCTACAATGAGCAGTTCTTC,CASSSDLAGGSYNEQFF
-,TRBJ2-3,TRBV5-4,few,TGTGCCAGCAGCTTGGCGGGGGGCACAGATACGCAGTATTTT,CASSLAGGTDTQYF
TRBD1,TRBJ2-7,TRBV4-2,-,TGTGCCAGCAGCCAAGATCGAGGGACAGGGATCCACGAGCAGTACTTC,CASSQDRGTGIHEQYF
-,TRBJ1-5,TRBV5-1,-,TGCGCCAGCAGCCTAGGAACGGGGAGCCTCGGGGAGCCCCAGCATTTT,CASSLGTGSLGEPQHF
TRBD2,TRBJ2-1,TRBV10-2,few,TGCGCCAGCATTGATTTAGCGGGGGGGGGCAATGAGCAGTTCTTC,CASIDLAGGGNEQFF
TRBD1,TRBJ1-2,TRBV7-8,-,TGTGCCAGCAGTTCCGGACAGGACGCCTATGGCTACACCTTC,CASSSGQDAYGYTF
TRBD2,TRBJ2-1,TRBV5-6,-,TGTGCCAGCAGCTTGTATTTTAGGAGGGGACTAGCGGGTATCAATGAGCAGTTCTTC,CASSLYFRRGLAGINEQFF
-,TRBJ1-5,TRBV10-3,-,TGTGCCATCAGTGAGAGGGCGTGGGAGGGGAATCAGCCCCAGCATTTT,CAISERAWEGNQPQHF
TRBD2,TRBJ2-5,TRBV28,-,TGTGCCAGCACTAAACGTAGCGGGAGGGCCGTGGAGACCCAGTACTTC,CASTKRSGRAVETQYF
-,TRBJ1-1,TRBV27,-,TGTGCCAGCAGTTTAGGGCGAAACACTGAAGCTTTCTTT,CASSLGRNTEAFF
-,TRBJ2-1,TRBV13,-,TGTGCCAGCAGCTTAGCGCTACTTTTAAAATACAATGAGCAGTTCTTC,CASSLALLLKYNEQFF
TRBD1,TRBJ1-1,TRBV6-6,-,TGTGCCAGCAGTTACCCCCGACAGGGAAGAGACACTGAAGCTTTCTTT,CASSYPRQGRDTEAFF
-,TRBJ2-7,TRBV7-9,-,TGTGCCAGCAACCCCCCGGGGAACTCCTACGAGCAGTACTTC,CASNPPGNSYEQYF
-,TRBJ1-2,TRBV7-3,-,TGTGCCAGCAGCCGAAGCGGTGGCTATGGCTACACCTTC,CASSRSGGYGYTF
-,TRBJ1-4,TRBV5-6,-,TGTGCCAGCAGCTTGTCCCCGGGACTCAGGAGGAGTGAAAAACTGTTTTTT,CASSLSPGLRRSEKLFF
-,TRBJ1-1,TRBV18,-,TGTGCCAGCTCACCTTATCGGTTCATCATGAGGGCAAACACTGAAGCTTTCTTT,CASSPYRFIMRANTEAFF
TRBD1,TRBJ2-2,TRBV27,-,TGTGCCAGCAGTTTAAGAGGGGGCGGTTTTATCGGGGAGCTGTTTTTT,CASSLRGGGFIGELFF
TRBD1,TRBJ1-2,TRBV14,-,TGTGCCAGCAGCCAAGCCCGGGACAGCGATTACTATGGCTACACCTTC,CASSQARDSDYYGYTF
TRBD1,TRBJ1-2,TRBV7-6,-,TGTGCCAGCAGTCCACAGGGGAACTATGGCTACACCTTC,CASSPQGNYGYTF
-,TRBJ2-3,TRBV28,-,TGTGCCAGCAGTGCCCCGGGGGTCACCAGGGTAGGATTTCGCACAGATACGCAGTATTTT,CASSAPGVTRVGFRTDTQYF
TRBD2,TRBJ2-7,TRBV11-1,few,TGTGCCAGCAGCTTAGCGCGGGGGAGCTCCTACGAGCAGTACTTC,CASSLARGSSYEQYF
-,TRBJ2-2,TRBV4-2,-,TGTGCCAGCAGCCAAGGAGGCATACCCGGGGAGCTGTTTTTT,CASSQGGIPGELFF